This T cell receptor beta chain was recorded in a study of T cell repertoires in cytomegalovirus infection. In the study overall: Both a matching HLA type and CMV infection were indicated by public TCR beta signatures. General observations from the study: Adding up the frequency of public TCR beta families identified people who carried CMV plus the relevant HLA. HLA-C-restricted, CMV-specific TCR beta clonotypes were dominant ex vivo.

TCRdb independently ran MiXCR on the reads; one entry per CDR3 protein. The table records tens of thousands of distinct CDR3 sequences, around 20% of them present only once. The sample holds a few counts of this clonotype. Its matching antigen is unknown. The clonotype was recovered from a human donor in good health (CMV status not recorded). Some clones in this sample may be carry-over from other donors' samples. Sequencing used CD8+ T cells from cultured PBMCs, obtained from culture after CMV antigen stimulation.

The CDR3 sequence: CASSLGTSGDNEQFF. The CDR3 coding sequence is TGTGCCAGCAGCCTCGGGACTAGCGGTGACAATGAGCAGTTCTTC. This chain links TRBV7-9 with TRBJ2-1, with 11 bases aligning to TRBD2. The germline CDR1 and CDR2 sequences are SEHNR and FQNEAQ (reference sequence). Trimming removed 5 bases from V and 5 bases from J; junction bases left unmatched: 5. The CDR3 spans 15 residues.